The sequence of this T cell receptor beta chain was determined in a study of T cell repertoires in cytomegalovirus infection. This clonotype was observed at least ten times. This CDR3 is 12 amino acids long. V dropped 3 bases and J dropped 7 bases, with 9 bases sitting between them. TCRdb called the reads again in MiXCR, with one record for every CDR3 protein. Seen here are about 330,000 distinct CDR3 sequences, 8% to 10% observed once, and the top ten hold 3.5% to 4.5%. The sequencing input was PBMCs. The V gene is TRBV12-3 or TRBV12-4, the J gene TRBJ1-1; D ambiguous. This receptor was identified in a human donor in good health (CMV status not recorded). Some clones in this sample may be carry-over from other donors' samples. CDR3: CASSFPYGEAFF. CDR3 nucleotides: TGTGCCAGCAGTTTCCCGTATGGTGAAGCTTTCTTT.